These 4 T cell receptor beta chains originate from one sample sequenced in a study of T cells in Graves' hyperthyroidism and ophthalmopathy (dated 2019 in TCRdb). Receptor libraries were prepared by multiplex PCR. Sequencer: Illumina HiSeq 2000. The TCR beta CDR3 regions were amplified from the RNA transcripts. The first round of RT-PCR for the TCR CDR3 was performed with the HTBI primer set and the Qiagen OneStep RT-PCR kit. TCRdb reanalyzed the raw reads on its own, using fastp at Q25 for trimming and MiXCR for clone calling, and kept in-frame beta chains. A single entry per CDR3 protein holds the most common genes and DNA from its merged rows. This sample gives around 350,000 distinct CDR3 sequences in total; 20% to 30% of them show up just once. In total, the top ten clones hold less than 85% of the sample. The specimen was blood. These receptors were taken from a man aged 45-60 years with Graves' hyperthyroidism.

This clonotype has ten or more counts. CDR3 amino acids: CASSAGTSGDTQYF. The CDR3 DNA reads as TGCGCCAGCAGCGCCGGGACTAGCGGTGATACGCAGTATTTT. The rearrangement uses TRBV5-1 and TRBJ2-3; TRBD2 matches 11 bases. Germline CDR1 SGHRS, CDR2 YFSETQ. V lost 4 bases and J lost 6; bases outside the gene matches: 4. The CDR3 covers 14 residues.

In this sample, this clonotype turned up many times. The chain uses TRBV24-1 and TRBJ2-3; 13 positions agree with TRBD2. The CDR3 extends over 17 amino acids. Germline lookup yields CDR1 KGHDR and CDR2 SFDVKD. V gave up 10 bases and J gave up 0 bases; unmatched junction bases: 9. As DNA, the CDR3 is TGTGCCACTGGGACTAGCGGGACGGGGACCAGCACAGATACGCAGTATTTT. Residues: CATGTSGTGTSTDTQYF.

This clonotype was counted ten times or more. V is TRBV3-1 and J is TRBJ2-1, with D possibly being TRBD1 (6 bases). Germline assignment: CDR1 LGHDT and CDR2 YNNKEL (reference sequence). Between the trimmed V and J ends, which lost 4 bases and 2 bases, there was a span of 9 bases. CDR3 length: 14 amino acids. Written as DNA, the CDR3 is TGTGCCAGCAGCCCCCCAGGGGCCTACAATGAGCAGTTCTTC. Encoded protein: CASSPPGAYNEQFF.

There are many counts of this clonotype. The chain uses TRBV3-1 and TRBJ1-2, with D perhaps matching TRBD1 (5 bases). Deletions cut 1 base from V and 7 bases from J, with 13 bases between. This CDR3 spans 14 amino acids. Germline CDR1 reads LGHDT; CDR2 reads YNNKEL (reference sequence). CDR3 bases: TGTGCCAGCAGCCAAGGAGTGACAGAGACTGGCTACACCTTC. This translates into CASSQGVTETGYTF.